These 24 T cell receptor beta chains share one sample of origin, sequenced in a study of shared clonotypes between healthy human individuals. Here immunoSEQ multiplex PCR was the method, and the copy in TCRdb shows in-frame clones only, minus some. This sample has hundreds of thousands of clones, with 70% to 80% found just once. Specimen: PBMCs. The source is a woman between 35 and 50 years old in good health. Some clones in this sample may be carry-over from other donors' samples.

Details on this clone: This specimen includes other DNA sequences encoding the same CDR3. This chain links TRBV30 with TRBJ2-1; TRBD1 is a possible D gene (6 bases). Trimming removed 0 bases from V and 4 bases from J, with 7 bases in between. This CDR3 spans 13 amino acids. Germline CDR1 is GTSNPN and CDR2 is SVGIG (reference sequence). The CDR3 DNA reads TGTGCCTGGAGTGTCGGACAGTACAATGAGCAGTTCTTC. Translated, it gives CAWSVGQYNEQFF.

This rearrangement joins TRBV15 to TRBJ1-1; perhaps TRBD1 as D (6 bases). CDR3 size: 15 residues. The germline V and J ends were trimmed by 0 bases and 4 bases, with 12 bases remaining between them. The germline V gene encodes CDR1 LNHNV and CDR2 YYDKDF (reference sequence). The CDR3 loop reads CATSRDRRGSTEAFF. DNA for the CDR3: TGTGCCACCAGCAGAGATAGGAGGGGGAGCACTGAAGCTTTCTTT. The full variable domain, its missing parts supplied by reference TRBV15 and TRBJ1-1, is DAMVIQNPRYQVTQFGKPVTLSCSQTLNHNVMYWYQQKSSQAPKLLFHYYDKDFNNEADTPDNFQSRRPNTSFCFLDIRSPGLGDTAMYLCATSRDRRGSTEAFFGQGTRLTVV.

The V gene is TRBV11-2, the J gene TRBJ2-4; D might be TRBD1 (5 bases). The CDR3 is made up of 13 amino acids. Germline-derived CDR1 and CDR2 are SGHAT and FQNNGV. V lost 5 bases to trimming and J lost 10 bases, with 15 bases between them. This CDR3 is CASSLGLPGIQYF. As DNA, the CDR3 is TGTGCCAGCAGCCTGGGGCTCCCAGGGATTCAGTACTTC.

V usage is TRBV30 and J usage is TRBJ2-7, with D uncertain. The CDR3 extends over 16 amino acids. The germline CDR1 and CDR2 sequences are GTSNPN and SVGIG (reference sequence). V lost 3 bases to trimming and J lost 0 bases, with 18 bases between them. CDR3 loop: CAWSSRYTASSYEQYF. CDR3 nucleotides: TGTGCCTGGAGCTCTAGATACACGGCCAGCTCCTACGAGCAGTACTTC.

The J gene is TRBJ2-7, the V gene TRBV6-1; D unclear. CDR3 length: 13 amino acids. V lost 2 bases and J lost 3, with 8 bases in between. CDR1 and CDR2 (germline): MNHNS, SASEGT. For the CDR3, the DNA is TGTGCCAGCAGTGAACATACAGTCTACGAGCAGTACTTC. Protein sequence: CASSEHTVYEQYF.

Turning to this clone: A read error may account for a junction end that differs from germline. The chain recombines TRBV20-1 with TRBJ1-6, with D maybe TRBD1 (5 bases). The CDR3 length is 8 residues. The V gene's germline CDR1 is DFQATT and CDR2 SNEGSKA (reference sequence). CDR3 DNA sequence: TGCAGTGCAGACAGAGGGGCTTTT. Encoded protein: CSADRGAF.

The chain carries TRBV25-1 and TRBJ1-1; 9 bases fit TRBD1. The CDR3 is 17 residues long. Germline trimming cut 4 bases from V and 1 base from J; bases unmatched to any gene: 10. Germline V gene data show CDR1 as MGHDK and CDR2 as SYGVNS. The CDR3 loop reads CASSAIHRGLANTEAFF. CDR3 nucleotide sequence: TGTGCCAGCAGTGCCATTCACAGGGGGCTCGCGAACACTGAAGCTTTCTTT. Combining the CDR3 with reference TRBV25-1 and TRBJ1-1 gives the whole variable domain EADIYQTPRYLVIGTGKKITLECSQTMGHDKMYWYQQDPGMELHLIHYSYGVNSTEKGDLSSESTVSRIRTEHFPLTLESARPSHTSQYLCASSAIHRGLANTEAFFGQGTRLTVV.

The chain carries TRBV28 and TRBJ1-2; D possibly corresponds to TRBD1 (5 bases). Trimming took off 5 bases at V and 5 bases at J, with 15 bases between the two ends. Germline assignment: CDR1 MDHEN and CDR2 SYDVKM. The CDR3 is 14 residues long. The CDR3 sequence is CASSQPGRNYGYTF. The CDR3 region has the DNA TGTGCCAGCAGTCAACCGGGACGGAATTATGGCTACACCTTC.

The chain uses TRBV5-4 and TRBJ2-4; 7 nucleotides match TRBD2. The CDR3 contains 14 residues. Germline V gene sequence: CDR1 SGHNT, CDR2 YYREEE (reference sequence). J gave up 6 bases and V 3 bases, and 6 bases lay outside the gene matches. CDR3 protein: CASSWGGTGNIQYF. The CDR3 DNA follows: TGTGCCAGCAGCTGGGGGGGGACGGGAAACATTCAGTACTTC.

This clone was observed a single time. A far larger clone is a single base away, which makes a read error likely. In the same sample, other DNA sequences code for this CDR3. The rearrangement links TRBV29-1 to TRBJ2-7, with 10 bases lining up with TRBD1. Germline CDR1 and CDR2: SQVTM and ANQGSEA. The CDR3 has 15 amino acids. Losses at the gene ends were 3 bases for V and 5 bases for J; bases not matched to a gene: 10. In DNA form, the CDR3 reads TGCAGCGTTGAGGCCCGGGACAGGGGTTTCAACGAGCAGTACTTC. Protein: CSVEARDRGFNEQYF.

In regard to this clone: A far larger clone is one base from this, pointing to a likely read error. In DNA, the CDR3 is TGTGCCTGTGGCAACGGTGGCAATCAGCCCCAGCATTTT. It encodes CACGNGGNQPQHF. The rearrangement joins TRBV30 to TRBJ1-5; D remains unclear. V was clipped by 6 bases and J by 2 bases, with 11 bases between them. CDR3 length: 13 residues. Germline CDR1 and CDR2: GTSNPN and SVGIG (reference sequence).

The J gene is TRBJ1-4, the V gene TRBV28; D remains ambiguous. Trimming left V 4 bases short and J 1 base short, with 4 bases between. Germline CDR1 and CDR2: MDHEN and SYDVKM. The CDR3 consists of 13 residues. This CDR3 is CASSYGTNEKLFF. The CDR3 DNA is TGTGCCAGCAGTTACGGAACTAATGAAAAACTGTTTTTT.

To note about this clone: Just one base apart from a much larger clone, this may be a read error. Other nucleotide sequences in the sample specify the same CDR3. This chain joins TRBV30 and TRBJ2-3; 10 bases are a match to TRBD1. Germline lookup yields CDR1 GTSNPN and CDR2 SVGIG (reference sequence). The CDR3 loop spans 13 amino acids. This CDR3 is CAYRDRGTDTQYF. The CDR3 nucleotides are TGTGCCTATCGGGACAGGGGCACAGACACGCAGTATTTT. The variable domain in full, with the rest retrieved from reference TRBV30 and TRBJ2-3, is SQTIHQWPATLVQPVGSPLSLECTVEGTSNPNLYWYRQAAGRGLQLLFYSVGIGQISSEVPQNLSASRPQDRQFILSSKKLLLSDSGFYLCAYRDRGTDTQYFGPGTRLTVL.

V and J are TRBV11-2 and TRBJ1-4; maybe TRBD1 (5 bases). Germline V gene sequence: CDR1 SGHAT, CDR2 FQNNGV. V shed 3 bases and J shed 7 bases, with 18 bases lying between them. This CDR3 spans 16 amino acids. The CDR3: CASSFDPVGGIEKLFF. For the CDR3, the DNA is TGTGCCAGCAGCTTTGACCCTGTGGGGGGTATTGAAAAACTGTTTTTT.

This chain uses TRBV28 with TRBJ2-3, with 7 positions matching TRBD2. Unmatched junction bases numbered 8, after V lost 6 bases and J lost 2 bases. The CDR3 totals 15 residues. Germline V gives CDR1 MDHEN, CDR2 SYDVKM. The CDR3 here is CASSPGGGTTDTQYF. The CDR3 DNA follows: TGTGCCAGCAGCCCGGGAGGCGGGACCACAGATACGCAGTATTTT.

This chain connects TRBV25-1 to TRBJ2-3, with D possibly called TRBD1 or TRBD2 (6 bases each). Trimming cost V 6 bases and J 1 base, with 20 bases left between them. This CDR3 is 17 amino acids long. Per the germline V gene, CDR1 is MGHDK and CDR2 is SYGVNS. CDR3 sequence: CASSSTERGRGTDTQYF. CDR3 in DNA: TGTGCCAGCAGCTCAACCGAACGGGGGCGAGGCACAGATACGCAGTATTTT.

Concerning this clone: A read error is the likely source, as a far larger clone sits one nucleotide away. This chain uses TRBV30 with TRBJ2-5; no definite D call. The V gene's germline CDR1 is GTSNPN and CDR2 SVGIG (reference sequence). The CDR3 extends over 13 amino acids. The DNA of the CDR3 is TGTGCCTGGAACAGAGTCCTTCAAGGGACCCAGTACTTC. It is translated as CAWNRVLQGTQYF. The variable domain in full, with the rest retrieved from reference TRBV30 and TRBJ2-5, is SQTIHQWPATLVQPVGSPLSLECTVEGTSNPNLYWYRQAAGRGLQLLFYSVGIGQISSEVPQNLSASRPQDRQFILSSKKLLLSDSGFYLCAWNRVLQGTQYFGPGTRLLVL.

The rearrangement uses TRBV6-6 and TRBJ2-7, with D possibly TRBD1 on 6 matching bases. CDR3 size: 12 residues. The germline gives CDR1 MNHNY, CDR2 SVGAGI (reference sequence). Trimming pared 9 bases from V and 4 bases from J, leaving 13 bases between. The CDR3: CASSQGWYEQYF. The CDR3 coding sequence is TGTGCCAGTTCCCAGGGGTGGTACGAGCAGTACTTC.

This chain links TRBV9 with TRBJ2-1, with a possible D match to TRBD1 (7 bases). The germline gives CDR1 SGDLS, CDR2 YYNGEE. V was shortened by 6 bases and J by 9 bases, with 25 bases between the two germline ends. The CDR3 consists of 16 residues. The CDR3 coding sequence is TGTGCCAGCACCAAAGGAGGGGGCCGCCGGCTCGGTGAGCAGTTCTTC. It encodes CASTKGGGRRLGEQFF.

The chain's CDR3 is CASSYRSSGSYEQYF. The DNA for the CDR3 is TGTGCCAGCAGTTACCGTTCTAGCGGGAGTTACGAGCAGTACTTC. The chain joins TRBV6-5 to TRBJ2-7; 10 bases agree with TRBD2. The CDR3 contains 15 residues. V dropped 2 bases and J dropped 4; count of bases not matched to a gene: 5. CDR1 is MNHEY, CDR2 SVGAGI, per germline.

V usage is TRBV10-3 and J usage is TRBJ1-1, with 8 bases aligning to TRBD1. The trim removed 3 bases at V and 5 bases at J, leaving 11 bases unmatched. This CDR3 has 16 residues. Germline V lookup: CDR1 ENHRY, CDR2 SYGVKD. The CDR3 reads CAISEPGQGKTTEAFF. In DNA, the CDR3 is TGTGCCATCAGTGAACCCGGACAGGGTAAAACTACTGAAGCTTTCTTT.

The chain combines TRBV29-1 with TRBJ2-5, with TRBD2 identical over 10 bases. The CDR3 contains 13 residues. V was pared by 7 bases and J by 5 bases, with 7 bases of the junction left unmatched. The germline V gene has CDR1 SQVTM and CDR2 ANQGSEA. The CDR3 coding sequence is TGCAGCGCCTCAGCGGGAGGGGTGGAGACCCAGTACTTC. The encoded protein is CSASAGGVETQYF.

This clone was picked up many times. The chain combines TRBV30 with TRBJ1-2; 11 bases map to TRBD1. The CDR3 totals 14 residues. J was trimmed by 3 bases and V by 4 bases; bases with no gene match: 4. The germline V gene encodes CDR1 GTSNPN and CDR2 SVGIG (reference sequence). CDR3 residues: CAWTRTGGDYGYTF. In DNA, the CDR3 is TGTGCCTGGACCCGGACAGGGGGCGACTATGGCTACACCTTC.

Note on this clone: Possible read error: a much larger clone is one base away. In DNA form, the CDR3 reads TGTGCCAGCAGCTTAGCACTAGCGGGAAACACCGGGGAGCTGTTTTTT. Its protein is CASSLALAGNTGELFF. V usage is TRBV7-3 and J usage is TRBJ2-2; 10 bases are shared with TRBD2. V lost 2 bases to trimming and J lost 2 bases; unmatched junction nucleotides: 2. Germline lookup yields CDR1 SGHTA and CDR2 FQGTGA. The CDR3 runs to 16 residues.